The clone carrying this TCR beta chain was picked up a small number of times. Its target is unknown. This sample stems from a study of identical twins. Study-level points and caveats: Fewer insertions marked abundant cord blood beta clonotypes; young adult naive trended weakly, memory not at all. Compared with models, monozygotic twins showed more out-of-frame TCR alpha sharing. Cross-sectional statistical analysis was relied on for the conclusions, without the same donors being followed.

TCRdb independently ran MiXCR on the 5' RACE reads; one entry per CDR3 protein. The table has 250,000 or so distinct CDR3 sequences, about 7% seen once. Germline-derived CDR1 and CDR2 are MDHEN and SYDVKM. V lost 5 bases, J lost 1 base, and 15 bases lay in between. The CDR3 totals 15 residues. These data also formed part of another study, on yellow fever vaccine responses in identical twins. That study reports: Each twin's T cell response to the vaccine was reported to look partly convergent and partly personalized.

The sample taken for sequencing was memory (CD45RO+) T cells sorted from blood. This chain connects TRBV28 to TRBJ2-7; possible D gene TRBD1, 7 bases. The TCR was taken from a woman in her late teens or twenties in good health. CDR3 DNA: TGTGCCAGCAGTGGCGGGGACAGAGCTTCCTACGAGCAGTACTTC. Its translation is CASSGGDRASYEQYF. Full variable domain (rest looked up from reference TRBV28 and TRBJ2-7): DVKVTQSSRYLVKRTGEKVFLECVQDMDHENMFWYRQDPGLGLRLIYFSYDVKMKEKGDIPEGYSVSREKKERFSLILESASTNQTSMYLCASSGGDRASYEQYFGPGTRLTVT.